This T cell receptor (beta chain) was recovered during a study of T-cell reconstitution after alpha-beta-depleted transplantation in children. Study-wide results and limits: Some patients' high day-60 TCRbeta diversity was traced to surviving recipient T cells and thymic progenitors. The study reportedly traced alpha-beta T cells about two months after transplant to several hundred expanded graft clones. Among T cells one year after transplant, newly produced cells accounted for most counts and diversity.

The CDR3 covers 13 residues. V was cut by 0 bases and J by 7 bases, with 10 bases left in between. Germline V lookup: CDR1 SGHRS, CDR2 YFSETQ. In this sample, this clonotype turned up a few times. The antigen is unknown. It was with unique molecular identifiers that the TCRbeta library was prepared. Each CDR3 protein gets one entry after TCRdb re-called the PCR reads with MiXCR. The sample carries about 130,000 distinct CDR3 sequences, 9.7% recorded once. V usage is TRBV5-1 and J usage is TRBJ2-5; possible D gene TRBD1, 5 bases. Sequenced here: PBMCs, mostly from graft donor cells, sampled 180 days after TCRalphabeta/CD19-depleted stem cell transplant. This sequence originates from a girl under three years old who had a stem cell transplant for combined immunodeficiency, so the T cells may come from the graft donor. The CDR3 DNA reads TGCGCCAGCAGCTTGGGACAGTCCGGGACCCAGTACTTC. Protein product: CASSLGQSGTQYF.